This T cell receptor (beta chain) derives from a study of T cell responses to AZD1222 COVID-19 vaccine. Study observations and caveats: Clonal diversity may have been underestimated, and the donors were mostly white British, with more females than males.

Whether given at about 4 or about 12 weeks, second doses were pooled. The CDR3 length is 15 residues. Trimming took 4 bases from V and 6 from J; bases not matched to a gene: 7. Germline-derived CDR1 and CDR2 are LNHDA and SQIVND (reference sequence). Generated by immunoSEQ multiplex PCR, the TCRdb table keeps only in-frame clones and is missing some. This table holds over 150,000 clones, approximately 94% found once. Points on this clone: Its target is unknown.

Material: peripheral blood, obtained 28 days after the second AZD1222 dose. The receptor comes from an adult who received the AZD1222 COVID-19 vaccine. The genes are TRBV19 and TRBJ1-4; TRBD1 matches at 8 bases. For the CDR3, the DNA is TGTGCCAGTAGTACGCAGGGGGCGGAGGATGAAAAACTGTTTTTT. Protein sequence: CASSTQGAEDEKLFF. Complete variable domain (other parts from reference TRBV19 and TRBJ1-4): DGGITQSPKYLFRKEGQNVTLSCEQNLNHDAMYWYRQDPGQGLRLIYYSQIVNDFQKGDIAEGYSVSREKKESFPLTVTSAQKNPTAFYLCASSTQGAEDEKLFFGSGTQLSVL.